The T cell receptor beta chain under discussion was sequenced for a study of a mutant IDH1 vaccine in newly diagnosed glioma. Study summary: Patients were pretreated with radiotherapy, temozolomide, or both, mostly both.

The time point was: week 47, end of study. Each vaccine dose was 300 ug of mutant IDH1 20-mer peptide, with topical imiquimod. The study enrolled donors with new WHO grade 3 or 4 IDH1-mutant, ATRX-lost astrocytomas. Data came from immunoSEQ multiplex PCR; TCRdb stores just in-frame clones and leaves some out. This table has over 30,000 clones, approximately 87% appearing once. Trimming removed 0 bases at V and 6 bases at J, with 11 bases between. The CDR3 contains 14 residues. Germline CDR1 is MGHRA and CDR2 is YSYEKL. Details on this clone: The target antigen is unknown.

The rearrangement links TRBV4-1 to TRBJ1-1; possible D gene TRBD1, 5 bases. The sequencing used PBMCs, collected from a glioma patient whose treatment included an IDH1 peptide vaccine. The clonotype comes from a woman aged 25-40 years with glioma. Here the CDR3 DNA reads TGCGCCAGCAGCCAAGACCCTGGGACGGCTGAAGCTTTCTTT. This sequence encodes CASSQDPGTAEAFF.